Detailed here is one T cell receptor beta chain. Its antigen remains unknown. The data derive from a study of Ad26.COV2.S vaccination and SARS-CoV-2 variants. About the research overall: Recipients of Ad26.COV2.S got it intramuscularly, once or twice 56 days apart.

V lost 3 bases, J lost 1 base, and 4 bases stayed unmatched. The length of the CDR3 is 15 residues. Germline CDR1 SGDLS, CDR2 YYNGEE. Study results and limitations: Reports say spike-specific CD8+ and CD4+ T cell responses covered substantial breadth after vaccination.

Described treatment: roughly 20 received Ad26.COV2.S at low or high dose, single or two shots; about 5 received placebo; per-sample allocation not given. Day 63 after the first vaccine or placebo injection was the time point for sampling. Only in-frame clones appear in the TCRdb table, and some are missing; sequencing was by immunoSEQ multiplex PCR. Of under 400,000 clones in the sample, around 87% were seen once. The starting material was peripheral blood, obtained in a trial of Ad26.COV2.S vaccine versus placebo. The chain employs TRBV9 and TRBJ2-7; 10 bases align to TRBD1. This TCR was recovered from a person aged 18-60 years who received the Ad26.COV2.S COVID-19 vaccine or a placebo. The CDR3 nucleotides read TGTGCCAGCAGCGCGGGACAGGGGATTTCCTACGAGCAGTACTTC. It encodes CASSAGQGISYEQYF.